Shown below are 32 T cell receptor beta chains from a single sample sequenced in a study of cytomegalovirus exposure and HLA in healthy donors. The PCR had 60 Vbeta and 13 Jbeta primers. The protocol was immunoSEQ multiplex PCR, while the TCRdb copy is restricted to in-frame clones and leaves out a portion. The table has fewer than 80,000 clones, 76% seen once. The specimen was PBMCs. The receptor source for this set is a man younger than 35 in good health and CMV-seronegative.

This chain links TRBV30 with TRBJ2-3, with a weak D call TRBD2 (6 bases). The germline V and J ends were trimmed by 8 bases and 2 bases, with 11 bases remaining between them. This CDR3 is built from 12 residues. In germline, CDR1 is GTSNPN, CDR2 SVGIG (reference sequence). CDR3 sequence reads: CAAREDTDTQYF. The CDR3 DNA sequence: TGTGCCGCGCGGGAAGACACAGATACGCAGTATTTT. Based on the CDR3 plus reference TRBV30 and TRBJ2-3, the full variable domain is SQTIHQWPATLVQPVGSPLSLECTVEGTSNPNLYWYRQAAGRGLQLLFYSVGIGQISSEVPQNLSASRPQDRQFILSSKKLLLSDSGFYLCAAREDTDTQYFGPGTRLTVL.

V and J are TRBV6-1 and TRBJ1-5; TRBD1 matches at 8 bases. The germline V gene encodes CDR1 MNHNS and CDR2 SASEGT. The CDR3 extends over 13 amino acids. Losses at the gene ends were 5 bases for V and 6 bases for J; bases not matched to a gene: 3. The CDR3 DNA follows: TGTGCCAGCAGTCACGACAGGGGTCAGCCCCAGCATTTT. It translates to CASSHDRGQPQHF.

A few counts support this clone. The V and J genes are TRBV7-6 and TRBJ1-2; D possibly corresponds to TRBD1 (6 bases). The V gene's germline CDR1 is SGHVS and CDR2 FNYEAQ. V lost 5 bases to trimming and J lost 3 bases, with 10 bases between them. This CDR3 is 13 amino acids long. The chain's CDR3 is CASSPGQYYGYTF. The CDR3 DNA follows: TGTGCCAGCAGCCCCGGACAGTACTATGGCTACACCTTC. Full variable domain (outside the CDR3, taken from reference TRBV7-6 and TRBJ1-2): GAGVSQSPRYKVTKRGQDVALRCDPISGHVSLYWYRQALGQGPEFLTYFNYEAQQDKSGLPNDRFSAERPEGSISTLTIQRTEQRDSAMYRCASSPGQYYGYTFGSGTRLTVV.

This clone appeared a few times. The V call is TRBV7-9, the J call TRBJ2-7, with TRBD1 matching over 9 bases. The germline CDR1 and CDR2 sequences are SEHNR and FQNEAQ (reference sequence). The CDR3 sequence is 14 residues long. V was clipped by 5 bases and J by 2 bases; unmatched bases: 4. CDR3 DNA sequence: TGTGCCAGCAGCCCCCGGGACAGGGCCTACGAGCAGTACTTC. Translated: CASSPRDRAYEQYF.

This clone was recorded only once. The genes are TRBV5-1 and TRBJ1-2, with D perhaps TRBD1 (6 bases). CDR1 and CDR2 from the germline V gene are SGHRS and YFSETQ. V gave up 0 bases and J gave up 2 bases, with 14 bases separating them. The length of the CDR3 is 16 residues. The CDR3 DNA follows: TGCGCCAGCAGCTTGGATTCGCAGGGGATAAACTATGGCTACACCTTC. This sequence encodes CASSLDSQGINYGYTF.

This clone was found once. The chain carries TRBV19 and TRBJ2-2; no reliable D call. Looked up from germline, CDR1 is LNHDA and CDR2 is SQIVND (reference sequence). The CDR3 runs to 13 residues. The ends were cut back, 7 bases at V and 4 bases at J, with 10 bases in the middle. The CDR3 nucleotides are TGTGCCAGTACAAAGCTTAGCACCGGGGAGCTGTTTTTT. This gives the protein CASTKLSTGELFF.

This chain uses TRBV7-2 with TRBJ2-4; TRBD2 matches at 9 bases. This CDR3 contains 15 residues. CDR1 is SGHTA, CDR2 FQGNSA, per germline. V lost 1 base to trimming and J lost 9 bases; unmatched junction nucleotides: 7. CDR3 sequence: CASSLVAGGPGIQYF. The CDR3 DNA follows: TGTGCCAGCAGCTTAGTCGCGGGGGGGCCGGGCATTCAGTACTTC.

The rearrangement links TRBV11-2 to TRBJ2-5, with TRBD2 matching over 9 bases. Germline V lookup: CDR1 SGHAT, CDR2 FQNNGV. With 1 base clipped from V and 2 bases from J, the junction kept 8 bases outside the gene matches. The CDR3 sequence is 17 residues long. DNA for the CDR3: TGTGCCAGCAGCTTAGTAGGGGGTAGCGGGGGACAAGAGACCCAGTACTTC. Its translation: CASSLVGGSGGQETQYF.

The chain links TRBV29-1 to TRBJ2-1; 7 bases fit TRBD2. In germline, CDR1 is SQVTM, CDR2 ANQGSEA. The V segment lost 2 bases and the J segment 4 bases; nucleotides outside the gene matches: 2. This CDR3 contains 13 residues. The DNA of the CDR3 is TGCAGCGTTGAATTGGGGGGGTACAATGAGCAGTTCTTC. The encoded protein is CSVELGGYNEQFF.

V usage is TRBV27 and J usage is TRBJ2-3, with 12 nucleotides matching TRBD2. The CDR3 contains 15 residues. Germline-derived CDR1 and CDR2 are MNHEY and SMNVEV (reference sequence). J was trimmed by 4 bases and V by 5 bases; bases with no gene match: 4. CDR3 amino acids: CASSPLAGGPDTQYF. In DNA, the CDR3 is TGTGCCAGCAGTCCCCTAGCGGGGGGGCCAGATACGCAGTATTTT.

V usage is TRBV6-5 and J usage is TRBJ2-1, with 7 bases that match TRBD2. The CDR3 length is 15 residues. Germline V gene sequence: CDR1 MNHEY, CDR2 SVGAGI. Unmatched junction bases numbered 5, after V lost 2 bases and J lost 4 bases. CDR3 in amino acids: CASSYERGSYNEQFF. As DNA, the CDR3 is TGTGCCAGCAGTTACGAGCGGGGATCATACAATGAGCAGTTCTTC.

This chain links TRBV19 with TRBJ1-2, with D possibly matching TRBD1 (5 bases). The V gene lost 4 bases and the J gene lost 4 bases, with 10 bases spanning the gap. Germline V CDR1 and CDR2: LNHDA, SQIVND (reference sequence). This CDR3 has 13 amino acids. This CDR3 reads CASSRDSFYGYTF. The CDR3 nucleotides read TGTGCCAGTAGTAGAGACAGTTTCTATGGCTACACCTTC.

This sequence joins TRBV5-1 and TRBJ2-5; 9 nucleotides agree with TRBD1. This CDR3 has 17 residues. Germline values: CDR1 SGHRS, CDR2 YFSETQ. After removal of 0 bases from V and 6 bases from J, the junction contained 12 bases not matched to a gene. The CDR3, as DNA: TGCGCCAGCAGCTTGGAATACTCCGGGACAGGGAGGAAGACCCAGTACTTC. It is translated as CASSLEYSGTGRKTQYF.

The chain uses TRBV7-9 and TRBJ1-2; possibly TRBD1 for D (5 bases). From germline, CDR1 is SEHNR and CDR2 FQNEAQ (reference sequence). This CDR3 is 11 amino acids long. The CDR3 spells CAAAWGGGYTF. DNA of the CDR3: TGTGCAGCAGCGTGGGGGGGTGGCTACACCTTC.

A remark on this clone: Other nucleotide sequences from this sample produce the same CDR3. The chain couples TRBV6-5 to TRBJ2-7; 7 bases are a match to TRBD1. After removal of 5 bases from V and 2 bases from J, the junction contained 6 bases not matched to a gene. Germline V gene lookup returns CDR1 MNHEY and CDR2 SVGAGI. The length of the CDR3 is 14 residues. The CDR3 coding sequence is TGTGCCAGCAGTAACAGGGGAGCTCCCTACGAGCAGTACGTC. Protein product: CASSNRGAPYEQYV.

The rearrangement joins TRBV2 to TRBJ1-2; maybe TRBD1 (6 bases). The CDR3 extends over 13 amino acids. V was pared by 3 bases and J by 7 bases, with 12 bases between. In germline, CDR1 is SNHLY, CDR2 FYNNEI. This chain's CDR3 is CASSDPGVCGYTF. CDR3 bases: TGTGCCAGCAGTGACCCAGGGGTATGTGGCTACACCTTC.

This clone has just one count. This chain joins TRBV28 and TRBJ1-6, with 7 bases fitting TRBD1. Unmatched junction bases numbered 11, after V lost 5 bases and J lost 1 base. The CDR3 runs 18 residues. The germline V gene encodes CDR1 MDHEN and CDR2 SYDVKM. The CDR3 DNA reads as TGTGCCAGCAGTCCCGCCCCGACAGGGATATCCTATAATTCACCCCTCCACTTT. The encoded protein is CASSPAPTGISYNSPLHF.

This clone was seen only a few times. The chain is built from TRBV19 and TRBJ2-5; TRBD2 agrees at 10 bases. This CDR3 is built from 14 residues. CDR1 and CDR2 from the germline V gene are LNHDA and SQIVND (reference sequence). V lost 2 bases, J lost 5 bases, and 2 bases stayed unmatched. The CDR3 DNA follows: TGTGCCAGTAGTATATTAGCGGGGGGTGAGACCCAGTACTTC. Amino acid sequence: CASSILAGGETQYF.

J is TRBJ1-5 and V is TRBV28; 7 bases agree with TRBD1. V lost 3 bases to trimming and J lost 10 bases; unmatched junction nucleotides: 18. This CDR3 comprises 17 residues. The germline gives CDR1 MDHEN, CDR2 SYDVKM. The CDR3 DNA reads TGTGCCAGCAGTTTTGGCGAGCACAGGGGCACTATCAATCCCCAGCATTTT. Encoded protein: CASSFGEHRGTINPQHF.

The chain carries TRBV25-1 and TRBJ2-1, with a tentative D call TRBD2 (7 bases). V lost 1 base, J lost 3 bases, and 13 bases lay in between. This CDR3 has 16 amino acids. Germline lookup yields CDR1 MGHDK and CDR2 SYGVNS. The CDR3, as DNA: TGTGCCAGCAGTGAATTCGGGGGGCAAGGCTACAATGAGCAGTTCTTC. Its translation is CASSEFGGQGYNEQFF.

The rearrangement links TRBV5-1 to TRBJ1-4, with 9 bases identical to TRBD1. The CDR3 loop spans 15 amino acids. The germline gives CDR1 SGHRS, CDR2 YFSETQ. With V trimmed by 0 bases and J by 5 bases, 2 bases remained unmatched. The DNA for the CDR3 is TGCGCCAGCAGCTTGGCCGGGACAGGGAATGAAAAACTGTTTTTT. The encoded protein is CASSLAGTGNEKLFF.

V gene TRBV7-8 combines with J gene TRBJ1-2; 7 nucleotides match TRBD1. Germline loops: CDR1 SGHVS, CDR2 FQNEAQ. J lost 7 bases, V lost 2 bases, and 1 base had no gene match. There are 12 residues in the CDR3. CDR3 DNA: TGTGCCAGCAGCTTACAGGGGGGTGGCTACACCTTC. Translating gives CASSLQGGGYTF.

The CDR3 here is CASSLWVRPGTGVGSTEAFF. The DNA of the CDR3 is TGCGCCAGCAGCTTGTGGGTTCGACCCGGGACAGGGGTTGGTAGCACTGAAGCTTTCTTT. The chain uses TRBV5-1 and TRBJ1-1, with 10 positions matching TRBD1. The ends lost 1 base at V and 4 bases at J; junction bases unmatched: 19. CDR3 size: 20 residues. The germline gives CDR1 SGHRS, CDR2 YFSETQ.

J is TRBJ1-2 and V is TRBV19, with D hard to call. The CDR3 contains 14 residues. Germline-derived CDR1 and CDR2 are LNHDA and SQIVND (reference sequence). Trimming shortened V by 5 bases and J by 1 base, and 11 bases separated the two germline ends. CDR3 sequence: CASSLPTLNYGYTF. For the CDR3, the DNA is TGTGCCAGTAGTCTCCCGACACTTAACTATGGCTACACCTTC.

This chain joins TRBV7-8 and TRBJ2-7; D perhaps matches TRBD1 (6 bases). The CDR3 consists of 13 residues. Germline-derived CDR1 and CDR2 are SGHVS and FQNEAQ. The V and J ends lost 4 bases and 6 bases respectively, with 13 bases between them. The CDR3 loop is CASSSQQGSEQYV. The DNA of the CDR3 is TGTGCCAGCAGCTCCCAACAGGGTTCCGAGCAGTACGTC.

This chain connects TRBV9 to TRBJ2-3, with D perhaps matching TRBD2 (5 bases). Germline V lookup: CDR1 SGDLS, CDR2 YYNGEE. Trimming left V 1 base short and J 2 bases short, with 11 bases between. The CDR3 is made up of 15 amino acids. The CDR3 spells CASSVTQRVTDTQYF. The DNA for the CDR3 is TGTGCCAGCAGCGTAACTCAGAGGGTCACAGATACGCAGTATTTT.

This sequence joins TRBV5-1 and TRBJ1-1; 7 bases fit TRBD1. Looked up from germline, CDR1 is SGHRS and CDR2 is YFSETQ. This CDR3 comprises 15 residues. J lost 4 bases, V lost 3 bases, and 9 bases had no gene match. CDR3 sequence reads: CASSSTDRAGTEAFF. The CDR3 bases are TGCGCCAGCAGCTCCACAGACAGGGCTGGCACTGAAGCTTTCTTT.

Note on this clone: Because the CDR3's place on the DNA is in doubt, the DNA is left out and the CDR3 is given as listed by TCRdb. The rearrangement joins TRBV9 to TRBJ1-2; the table's D call TRBD1 went unverified against the DNA. From germline, CDR1 is SGDLS and CDR2 YYNGEE. The CDR3 region is 13 residues in length, termini included. The CDR3 sequence is CASSVGQGAVTTF.

The CDR3 sequence: CASSWTGGYEQYV. As DNA, the CDR3 is TGTGCCAGCAGCTGGACAGGGGGCTACGAGCAGTACGTC. The chain has TRBV7-3 and TRBJ2-7; 10 bases are a match to TRBD1. The CDR3 length is 13 residues. Germline V gene lookup returns CDR1 SGHTA and CDR2 FQGTGA. V was clipped by 4 bases and J by 3 bases; unmatched bases: 0.

The V and J genes are TRBV27 and TRBJ1-2, with D unclear. There are 16 residues in the CDR3. The germline V gene has CDR1 MNHEY and CDR2 SMNVEV (reference sequence). Trimming shortened V by 6 bases and J by 3 bases, and 20 bases separated the two germline ends. CDR3 sequence: CASRSQVGRRDYGYTF. The CDR3 coding sequence is TGTGCCAGCAGGTCCCAAGTGGGCAGGCGGGACTATGGCTACACCTTC.

This clone came up once. This chain links TRBV5-1 with TRBJ2-3; 7 bases fit TRBD1. The V gene's germline CDR1 is SGHRS and CDR2 YFSETQ. CDR3 length equals 15 residues. The ends lost 3 bases at V and 6 bases at J; junction bases unmatched: 10. The CDR3 spells CASSSRQGRSDTQYF. As DNA, the CDR3 is TGCGCCAGCAGCTCTAGACAGGGACGGTCCGATACGCAGTATTTT.

The gene calls are TRBV28 and TRBJ1-2, with 7 bases that match TRBD1. The CDR3 loop spans 15 amino acids. The V gene end was trimmed by 5 bases and the J gene end by 0 bases; junction bases not matched to a gene: 6. The germline V gene encodes CDR1 MDHEN and CDR2 SYDVKM. In DNA form, the CDR3 reads TGTGCCAGCAGTCCTGGACAGGTTGCTAACTATGGCTACACCTTC. Protein: CASSPGQVANYGYTF.